This T cell receptor beta chain is from a study of cytomegalovirus exposure and HLA in healthy donors (dated by TCRdb to 2017 to 2019). For the study in its entirety: In an earlier analysis of approximately 500 of the donors, 276 Gb of sequence data and 117 million unique TCR beta sequences from about 180 million T cells were reported. An early release covering roughly 600 HLA-typed donors comprised approximately 300 gigabases of sequencing data and roughly 85 million unique TCR sequences. Of the 300 to 400 genotyped donors, about 80% fell in the genetic ancestry cluster associated with self-reported Caucasian donors. The study was designed to test whether signatures of past pathogen exposure could be identified by cataloging public T cell receptors. The study used immunosequencing to profile the T cell repertoires of approximately 630 subjects and linked those repertoires to cytomegalovirus serostatus. Besides the first cohort of approximately 670 subjects, a separate validation cohort made up of 90 to 150 different subjects was used. To predict cytomegalovirus infection status, the study combined high-throughput TCR immunosequencing, statistical association of individual TCRs with disease status, and machine learning. To study patterns of TCR occurrence, a later analysis re-analyzed previously published TCR beta repertoires from around 670 donors and added high-resolution HLA genotyping. In the later analysis, no new phenotypic data were used to find candidate immune exposures; instead, reliance was placed on TCR beta sequences and their occurrence across donors. In an earlier analysis of roughly 600 of the donors, high-throughput TCR beta sequencing was used to judge whether each TCR beta V gene segment behaved as functional or pseudogenic. Donor age, sex, ethnicity and CMV serostatus were collected together with the repertoire data. Genome-wide SNP genotypes for about three fifths of the roughly 670 donors were used in a later genetic analysis, which treated that subset as a discovery cohort. Every repertoire in the discovery cohort had been generated on one and the same sequencing platform. Class I and class II HLA loci were covered by the typing at four-digit resolution. The number of typed donors differed by locus: about 629-630 for A, B, C, DRB1 and DQB1; some 540 for DQA1; 600 to 610 for DPA1; and roughly 490 for DPB1. A few DR-DQ haplotypes were treated as single units for association and clustering because of strong linkage in the cohort. Among some 400 genotyped donors of the cohort, an average of approximately 230,000 unique TCR beta nucleotide sequences were sequenced per donor, around 20% of them non-productive.

In total, 600 or so healthy bone marrow donors made up the cohort. At the time of sampling, all cohort members were nominally healthy, though unrecorded immune exposures were likely present. The donor tested CMV seropositive and was one of the 289 seropositive cohort members. Every donor gave a peripheral blood sample, and the peripheral blood mononuclear cells from that sample were used for TCR beta sequencing. Genomic DNA was extracted from the blood cell samples with the Qiagen DNeasy Blood Extraction Kit. Broader findings and caveats from the paper: An association between a missense DCLRE1C variant and V-gene and J-gene trimming of TCR beta chains was found in a later genetic analysis and replicated in an independent cohort. The sequencing pipeline was judged likely to have produced a cluster of highly shared sequence variants as a technical artifact. Most CMV-associated TCR beta chains appeared to be HLA-restricted in a later analysis, and the HLA associations seemed to be driven largely by CMV exposure. Because counts were too low, about 18 rarely observed V segments, including chromosome 9 orphons, were excluded from the earlier analysis of 587 of the donors. The 87-base-pair reads could not distinguish some IMGT-functional V segments, including TRBV6-2 and TRBV6-3, so those segments were excluded. Compared with the roughly 670-donor mean, donors in an Asian-associated ancestry cluster had fewer N-insertions in productive TCRs, according to a later genetic analysis. Most TCR sequences were seen in very few donors, while some public TCRs were found in many individuals. Cytomegalovirus status was reported to be diagnosed by the classifier with high specificity and sensitivity in both the original and validation cohorts. At a false discovery rate of 0.05, a later analysis linked 16,951 TCR beta sequences to specific HLA alleles. Sequencing depth was assumed to be roughly uniform across donors in the presence/absence analyses, though that assumption may not hold. In this cohort, only TCR beta chains were sequenced, and detectable features were limited by the absence of alpha or paired-chain data. A later analysis reported that several top co-occurrence clusters appeared linked to parvovirus B19, influenza, CMV and Epstein-Barr virus. The only immune exposure information available for the cohort was CMV serostatus. Strong co-occurrence of HLA alleles, especially DR and DQ, made assigning TCR associations to individual alleles difficult. In an earlier analysis of 587 of the donors, most TCR beta V segments appeared in productive rearrangements about 87% or about 30% of the time, broadly matching IMGT annotations. Because some donors lacked HLA typing at each locus, the association tests relied only on the typed subset. A further reported finding was that TCR beta sequences accurately predicted the HLA-A and HLA-B alleles for most subjects in the first cohort. In the study, some 180 TCR beta chains were listed as associated with cytomegalovirus. In vitro tests confirmed that three of the cytomegalovirus-associated TCR beta chains recognize cytomegalovirus antigens. The authors suggested that the approach could potentially be generalized to other disease states and immunological phenotypes. Compared with equally common non-associated chains, HLA-associated TCR beta chains in a later analysis were more clonally expanded and had lower generation probabilities. According to a later analysis, TCR association rates differed among HLA loci, with DRB1 alleles showing the most associated TCRs and HLA-C alleles showing the fewest. Correlated functional status among segregating V segments might be attributable to linkage disequilibrium, but an unknown experimental factor could not be ruled out.

The CDR3, cysteine through phenylalanine, is 15 amino acids long. CDR3 DNA only is kept here, 45 bases in frame from base 1. V is reduced by 3 bases and J by 6 bases, leaving a spacing of 15 bases between them. Based on the germline V gene, the CDR1 and CDR2 sequences are KGHSH and LQKENI. With respect to this clone: The target of this receptor is not known. Base quality data are lacking; no much larger clone is found one base away.

Libraries were built with the immunoSEQ multiplex PCR assay. A mixture of 60 forward primers for TCR Vbeta segments and 13 reverse primers for TCR Jbeta segments was used in the multiplex PCR. The CDR3 region of rearranged TCR beta genes was amplified from genomic DNA with a multiplex PCR assay. On the Illumina HiSeq System, the amplified TCR beta libraries were sequenced as 87-base-pair reads. The authors' analysis ran thus. A later analysis counted about 80 million unique TCR beta chains across the 550 to 750 repertoires, and about 10 million of these chains were shared by at least two donors. Raw reads were error-corrected and collapsed into unique sequences with a nearest-neighbor algorithm that merged closely related sequences to remove PCR and sequencing errors. CDR3 sequences were aligned to IMGT reference sequences to assign V, D and J gene segments. Each retained sequence needed at least a six-nucleotide match to both a V gene segment and a J gene segment. Rearrangements were called productive when the CDR3 lacked stop codons and stayed in frame with V and J; all others were non-productive. CDR3 was defined by IMGT convention, running from the second conserved V-encoded cysteine to the conserved J-encoded phenylalanine. The earlier analysis of a few hundred of the donors excluded sequences that lacked an unambiguous match to a single V gene segment. An earlier analysis of 450 to 650 of the donors called V segments functional above 56.7% productive rearrangements and segregating when the between-donor standard deviation exceeded 5%. A statistical classification framework was developed to diagnose cytomegalovirus status using the catalog of TCR beta chain sequences. A later analysis assigned V and J genes by comparing TCR nucleotide sequences with IMGT/GENE-DB human TR gene sequences. Using the TCRdist pipeline, a later analysis assigned CDR3 sequences along with most-parsimonious VDJ recombination scenarios. In a later analysis, each TCR beta chain was defined by its CDR3 amino acid sequence together with its V-gene family, and reads without a unique V-gene family were excluded. In a later analysis, 450 to 600 highly shared, low-generation-probability nucleotide sequences were removed to address suspected cross-contamination and a sequencing artifact. In a later analysis, a clonal expansion index was calculated for each public chain from normalized within-repertoire ranks of inferred template counts. Generation probabilities in a later analysis came from a VDJ recombination model fitted to out-of-frame rearrangements, and those results were checked against IGoR. A later analysis scored TCR-TCR, TCR-HLA and TCR-CMV co-occurrence with hypergeometric tests, applying a repertoire-size bias correction to TCR pairs. In a later analysis, false discovery rates were estimated by permuting HLA or CMV assignments 20 times. In a later analysis, co-occurring TCRs were grouped using DBSCAN, with TCRdist sequence similarity added in when clustering inside HLA-allele-positive subsets. Repertoires with fewer than 30,000 or more than 120,000 public chains were left out of co-occurrence clustering, as were four to six repertoires with anomalous nucleotide sharing. This is the immuneACCESS table as TCRdb keeps it, with only in-frame sequences that have V and J called. A part of the clones is gone; compared with another copy, unresolved V genes explain less than half, and the rest is unexplained. That table supplies the V and J calls and clone size; D and trimming were determined from the DNA. Across this sample there are about 130,000 clones, with 74% seen only once. The ten largest clones add up to 4.3% of the sample.

In this chain, TRBV18 is recombined with TRBJ2-1, with a tentative D gene TRBD1 over 6 matching bases. This TCR was sampled from a man aged 18 to 30 in good health and CMV-seropositive. The sequenced sample was PBMCs. The CDR3 region: CASSPGTINVNEQFF. The sequenced DNA: TGTGCCAGCTCACCCGGGACAATTAACGTCAATGAGCAGTTCTTC.